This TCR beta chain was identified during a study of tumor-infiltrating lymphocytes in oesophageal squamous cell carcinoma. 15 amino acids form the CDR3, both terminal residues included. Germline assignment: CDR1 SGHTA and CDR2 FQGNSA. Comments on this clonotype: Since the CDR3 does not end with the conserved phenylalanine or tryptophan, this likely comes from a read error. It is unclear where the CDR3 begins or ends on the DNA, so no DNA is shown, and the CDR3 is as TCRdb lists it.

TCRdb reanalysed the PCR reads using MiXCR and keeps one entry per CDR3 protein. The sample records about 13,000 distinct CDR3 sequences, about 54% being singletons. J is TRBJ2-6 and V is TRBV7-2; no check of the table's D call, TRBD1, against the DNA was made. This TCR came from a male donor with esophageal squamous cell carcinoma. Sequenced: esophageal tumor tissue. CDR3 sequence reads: CASSLASYNEQFFGA.